This passage covers 12 T cell receptor beta chains from one sample sequenced in a study of tumour-infiltrating T cells in Burkitt lymphoma. Clones were sequenced by immunoSEQ multiplex PCR, and TCRdb holds only the in-frame ones, with some missing. The repertoire consists of more than 12,000 clones, with roughly 74% occurring once and the leading ten covering 7.2%. The sequenced material came from tumor tissue. Every receptor here comes from a human donor with diffuse large B-cell lymphoma.

J is TRBJ1-2 and V is TRBV19; D unresolved. Looked up from germline, CDR1 is LNHDA and CDR2 is SQIVND (reference sequence). V lost 2 bases, J lost 2 bases, and 3 bases lay in between. The length of the CDR3 is 12 residues. The CDR3 DNA reads as TGTGCCAGTAGTATAAAAAACTATGGCTACACCTTC. Translating it yields CASSIKNYGYTF.

This clone showed up just once. The chain links TRBV7-8 to TRBJ2-7; D ambiguous. This CDR3 comprises 13 residues. Looked up from germline, CDR1 is SGHVS and CDR2 is FQNEAQ. V was clipped by 1 base and J by 2 bases, with 6 bases between them. CDR3 in DNA: TGTGCCAGCAGCTTAGATGTGGCCTACGAGCAGTACGTC. Translated: CASSLDVAYEQYV.

V and J are TRBV14 and TRBJ2-1, with 7 positions matching TRBD2. The CDR3 consists of 16 residues. Trimming at V came to 0 bases and at J to 6 bases, leaving 8 bases not matched to a gene. From germline, CDR1 is SGHDN and CDR2 FVKESK. CDR3 region: CASSQDRGEGRNEQFF. CDR3 bases: TGTGCCAGCAGCCAAGACCGGGGGGAGGGACGCAATGAGCAGTTCTTC.

J is TRBJ2-1 and V is TRBV4-1, with no clear D. Germline V gives CDR1 MGHRA, CDR2 YSYEKL. The CDR3 loop spans 15 amino acids. The V and J ends lost 0 bases and 6 bases respectively, with 12 bases between them. In nucleotides, the CDR3 is TGCGCCAGCAGCCAAGATATCCCGGTGGGCAATGAGCAGTTCTTC. Its protein product is CASSQDIPVGNEQFF.

J is TRBJ1-2 and V is TRBV5-1, with D possibly TRBD1 on 6 matching bases. The CDR3 spans 13 residues. The V gene's germline CDR1 is SGHRS and CDR2 YFSETQ. V gave up 0 bases and J gave up 8 bases, with 11 bases separating them. The CDR3 region is CASSLEQGGGYTF. The CDR3 DNA reads TGCGCCAGCAGCTTGGAACAGGGAGGGGGCTACACCTTC.

The gene calls are TRBV19 and TRBJ2-7, with D possibly TRBD1 on 7 matching bases. The germline V gene has CDR1 LNHDA and CDR2 SQIVND (reference sequence). V shed 3 bases and J shed 2 bases, with 14 bases lying between them. CDR3 size: 15 residues. The CDR3 region has the DNA TGTGCCAGTAGTATTCGCGCGGGACAGCCCTACGAGCAGTACGTC. Translating it yields CASSIRAGQPYEQYV.

The chain combines TRBV28 with TRBJ1-1; TRBD1 is a possible D gene (5 bases). V lost 3 bases and J 5 bases, leaving 13 bases between the germline ends. This CDR3 spans 14 amino acids. Germline V gene lookup returns CDR1 MDHEN and CDR2 SYDVKM. The chain's CDR3 is CASSLGQVGTEAFF. In DNA, the CDR3 is TGTGCCAGCAGTTTGGGGCAGGTTGGTACTGAAGCTTTCTTT.

The chain links TRBV7-8 to TRBJ2-1, with 10 bases that match TRBD2. V trimming: 3 bases; J trimming: 6 bases; junction bases outside the gene matches: 2. This CDR3 is 14 amino acids long. The germline gives CDR1 SGHVS, CDR2 FQNEAQ. This CDR3 is CASSLPSGSNEQFF. The CDR3 coding sequence is TGTGCCAGCAGCTTGCCTAGCGGGAGCAATGAGCAGTTCTTC. The full variable domain, with the rest looked up from reference TRBV7-8 and TRBJ2-1, is GAGVSQSPRYKVAKRGQDVALRCDPISGHVSLFWYQQALGQGPEFLTYFQNEAQLDKSGLPSDRFFAERPEGSVSTLKIQRTQQEDSAVYLCASSLPSGSNEQFFGPGTRLTVL.

This rearrangement joins TRBV4-1 to TRBJ2-3, with 9 bases that match TRBD2. The CDR3 contains 17 residues. The J segment lost 8 bases and the V segment lost 0 bases, leaving 12 bases of the junction unmatched. Per germline, CDR1 MGHRA and CDR2 YSYEKL. CDR3 nucleotides: TGCGCCAGCAGCCAAGATCCGGGGCTAGCGGGAATTCTTACGCAGTATTTT. Translated, it gives CASSQDPGLAGILTQYF.

The chain is built from TRBV5-6 and TRBJ1-5, with D unclear. The CDR3 has 15 amino acids. Germline lookup yields CDR1 SGHDT and CDR2 YYEEEE. Trimming left V 0 bases short and J 3 bases short, with 10 bases between. The CDR3, as DNA: TGTGCCAGCAGCTTGGCCCCTTGGAACAATCAGCCCCAGCATTTT. It encodes CASSLAPWNNQPQHF. Full variable domain (rest looked up from reference TRBV5-6 and TRBJ1-5): DAGVTQSPTHLIKTRGQQVTLRCSPKSGHDTVSWYQQALGQGPQFIFQYYEEEERQRGNFPDRFSGHQFPNYSSELNVNALLLGDSALYLCASSLAPWNNQPQHFGDGTRLSIL.

The CDR3 nucleotides are TGTGCCAGCTCAAAAGACAGCTACACCGGGGAGCTGTTTTTT. This gives the protein CASSKDSYTGELFF. The chain uses TRBV18 and TRBJ2-2; possible D gene TRBD1, 5 bases. This CDR3 is 14 amino acids long. V lost 5 bases to trimming and J lost 3 bases, with 10 bases between them. CDR1 and CDR2 (germline): KGHSH, LQKENI.

This clone was observed a few times. The sample contains more than one DNA sequence encoding this CDR3. The rearrangement uses TRBV4-1 and TRBJ1-4; a weak D match, TRBD1 (6 bases). This CDR3 is 15 amino acids long. The V end was cut by 1 base, the J end by 6 bases, with 12 bases between. CDR1 and CDR2 (germline): MGHRA, YSYEKL. In DNA, the CDR3 is TGCGCCAGCAGCCAAGGACAGGTAGCTTATGAAAAACTGTTTTTT. This sequence encodes CASSQGQVAYEKLFF.